The table lists the clone carrying this T cell receptor (beta chain) with many counts. What it binds is not known. V was clipped by 4 bases and J by 10 bases; unmatched bases: 19. This CDR3 comprises 17 residues. The germline V gene has CDR1 SGHDT and CDR2 YYEEEE. The data are from a study of metastatic and nonmetastatic thyroid tumors. Study summary: Samples came from malignant and benign thyroid patients, and repertoires were compared across blood and tumor or nodule tissue. Study-wide results and limits: Across blood and tumor, TCR beta diversity in malignant thyroid tumors was reportedly significantly higher than in benign nodules.

Treatment of any kind had been given to no patient before thyroid surgery. TCRdb re-analyzed the PCR reads using MiXCR. The sample carries around 23,000 clones, 20% to 30% recorded once. The V and J genes are TRBV5-6 and TRBJ1-1, with 10 positions matching TRBD1. The sequencing input was blood. This TCR derives from a male donor with papillary thyroid cancer or a benign thyroid nodule (not recorded which). Some clones in this sample may be carry-over from other donors' samples. The CDR3 coding sequence is TGTGCCAGCAGCAGGAAAGGACAGGGGGGTAAAGTACGGGCAGCTTTCTTT. Protein: CASSRKGQGGKVRAAFF.